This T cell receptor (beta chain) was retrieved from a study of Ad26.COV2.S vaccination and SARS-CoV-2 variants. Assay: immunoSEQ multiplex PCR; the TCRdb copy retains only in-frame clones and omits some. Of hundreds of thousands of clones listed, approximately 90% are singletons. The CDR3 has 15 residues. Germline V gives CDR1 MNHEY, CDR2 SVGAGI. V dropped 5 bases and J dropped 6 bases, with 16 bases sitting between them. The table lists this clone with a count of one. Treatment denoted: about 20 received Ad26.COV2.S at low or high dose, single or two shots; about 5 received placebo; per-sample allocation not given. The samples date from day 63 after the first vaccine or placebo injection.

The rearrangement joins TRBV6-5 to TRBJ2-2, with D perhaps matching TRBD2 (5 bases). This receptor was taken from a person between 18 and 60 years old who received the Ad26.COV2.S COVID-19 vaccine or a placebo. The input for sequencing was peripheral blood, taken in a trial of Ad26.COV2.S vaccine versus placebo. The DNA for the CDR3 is TGTGCCAGCAGTCCCAGGACTGTAGCATCCGGGGAGCTGTTTTTT. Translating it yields CASSPRTVASGELFF.